These 2 T cell receptor beta chains were sequenced from one sample in a study of vaccination and CD4 T cells after COVID-19. Treatment denoted: approximately 10-day PBMC culture with coronavirus spike peptide pools or control peptides (ViraFEST assay). Sequencing of cultured CD4+ T cell DNA used the Oncomine TCR Beta short-read assay. TCRdb called the PCR reads again in MiXCR, with one record for every CDR3 protein. The sample carries approximately 15,000 distinct CDR3 sequences, around 49% recorded once. These receptors' targets are unknown. Source material: CD4+ T cells from blood, cultured in vitro. These receptor sequences come from a human donor who had recovered from COVID-19.

The rearrangement uses TRBV6-1 and TRBJ1-3; tentatively, D is TRBD1 (5 bases). In germline, CDR1 is MNHNS, CDR2 SASEGT. V was shortened by 8 bases and J by 4 bases, with 12 bases between the two germline ends. This CDR3 contains 13 residues. CDR3 bases: TGTGCCAGCGGGACCCAGCAGGGAAACACCATATATTTT. Translated: CASGTQQGNTIYF.

The V call is TRBV6-2 or TRBV6-3, the J call TRBJ1-5, with TRBD1 identical over 9 bases. Germline trimming cut 7 bases from V and 5 bases from J; bases unmatched to any gene: 3. CDR3 size: 13 residues. The germline V gene has CDR1 MNHEY and CDR2 SVGEGT. CDR3 loop: CASTRQGDQPQHF. The CDR3 region has the DNA TGTGCCAGCACCCGACAGGGGGATCAGCCCCAGCATTTT.